A single sample is the source of the 14 T cell receptor beta chains below, sequenced in a study of T cell responses to AZD1222 COVID-19 vaccine. The data were produced by immunoSEQ multiplex PCR, yet TCRdb's version contains in-frame clones alone and is incomplete. The sample records fewer than 30,000 clones, over 85% being singletons. Sequencing was performed on peripheral blood, taken on day 0 of AZD1222 vaccination. The receptors derive from an adult in good health.

The V and J genes are TRBV25-1 and TRBJ1-4, with a possible D match to TRBD1 (5 bases). The CDR3 is 14 residues long. V gave up 7 bases and J gave up 0 bases, with 9 bases separating them. Germline V gene lookup returns CDR1 MGHDK and CDR2 SYGVNS. DNA of the CDR3: TGTGCCAGCACGGGGACGTCAACTAATGAAAAACTGTTTTTT. It translates to CASTGTSTNEKLFF.

A remark on this clone: The sample carries other DNA sequences with the same CDR3. The V call is TRBV7-2, the J call TRBJ2-3, with D possibly TRBD1 on 5 matching bases. V gave up 3 bases and J gave up 0 bases, with 7 bases separating them. The V gene's germline CDR1 is SGHTA and CDR2 FQGNSA. The CDR3 extends over 14 amino acids. The DNA of the CDR3 is TGTGCCAGCAGCTTGACAGCTAGCACAGATACGCAGTATTTT. Translating gives CASSLTASTDTQYF.

CDR3 coding DNA: TGTGCCAGCAGCGTAACAGGGGCGAGTGGCTATGGCTACACCTTC. This translates into CASSVTGASGYGYTF. The V gene is TRBV5-4, the J gene TRBJ1-2; TRBD1 agrees at 7 bases. From germline, CDR1 is SGHNT and CDR2 YYREEE (reference sequence). Losses at the gene ends were 4 bases for V and 4 bases for J; bases not matched to a gene: 10. The CDR3 contains 15 residues. Full variable domain (missing parts from reference TRBV5-4 and TRBJ1-2): ETGVTQSPTHLIKTRGQQVTLRCSSQSGHNTVSWYQQALGQGPQFIFQYYREEENGRGNFPPRFSGLQFPNYSSELNVNALELDDSALYLCASSVTGASGYGYTFGSGTRLTVV.

The V and J genes are TRBV11-3 and TRBJ1-1, with 11 bases matching TRBD1. The CDR3 runs to 14 residues. Germline CDR1 SGHNT, CDR2 YENEEA. Trimming removed 4 bases from V and 8 bases from J; junction bases left unmatched: 6. The CDR3 region is CASSSGQGASEAFF. In nucleotides, the CDR3 is TGTGCCAGCAGCTCCGGACAGGGGGCTTCGGAAGCTTTCTTT.

The CDR3 is CASSPVVYNSPLHF. CDR3 DNA: TGTGCCAGCAGCCCCGTGGTCTATAATTCACCCCTCCACTTT. The chain links TRBV7-9 to TRBJ1-6; D call uncertain. CDR3 size: 14 residues. With 5 bases removed from V and 3 bases from J, the gap between germline ends came to 8 bases. Germline values: CDR1 SEHNR, CDR2 FQNEAQ (reference sequence).

The gene calls are TRBV30 and TRBJ1-1; the D gene is possibly TRBD1 (5 bases). This CDR3 spans 16 amino acids. CDR1 is GTSNPN and CDR2 is SVGIG in the germline V gene (reference sequence). V gave up 4 bases and J gave up 7 bases, with 25 bases separating them. The CDR3 DNA follows: TGTGCCTGGACCCTAATCTTAGCCGGGGGGGAGGATGAAGCTTTCTTT. Its translation: CAWTLILAGGEDEAFF.

The chain has TRBV11-3 and TRBJ2-5; 7 nucleotides align to TRBD2. CDR1 and CDR2 from the germline V gene are SGHNT and YENEEA. V lost 5 bases to trimming and J lost 0 bases; unmatched junction nucleotides: 0. CDR3 length: 13 amino acids. In DNA, the CDR3 is TGTGCCAGCAGCGCGGGGGACCAAGAGACCCAGTACTTC. Protein sequence: CASSAGDQETQYF.

The chain is built from TRBV10-3 and TRBJ1-3; the D gene is possibly TRBD1 (6 bases). CDR1 and CDR2 from the germline V gene are ENHRY and SYGVKD. V was pared by 6 bases and J by 0 bases, with 12 bases between. CDR3 length: 15 residues. The CDR3 sequence: CAISLQGNSGNTIYF. The CDR3 DNA follows: TGTGCCATCAGCCTCCAGGGGAACTCTGGAAACACCATATATTTT.

The gene calls are TRBV29-1 and TRBJ1-2; 11 bases align to TRBD1. From germline, CDR1 is SQVTM and CDR2 ANQGSEA. The CDR3 extends over 17 amino acids. Losses at the gene ends were 4 bases for V and 7 bases for J; bases not matched to a gene: 17. CDR3 bases: TGCAGCGTTGCCCCTCTAGGACGCCCGGGACAGGGGGTTGGCTACACCTTC. This translates into CSVAPLGRPGQGVGYTF.

CDR3 bases: TGCAGCGTTGGTCCGGAGGGAACTTACTATGGCTACACCTTC. Residues: CSVGPEGTYYGYTF. The J gene is TRBJ1-2, the V gene TRBV29-1; D gene uncertain. This CDR3 has 14 amino acids. Between the trimmed V and J ends, which lost 4 bases and 3 bases, there was a span of 15 bases. The germline V gene has CDR1 SQVTM and CDR2 ANQGSEA.

This chain connects TRBV27 to TRBJ1-4, with D uncertain. The ends were cut back, 4 bases at V and 8 bases at J, with 14 bases in the middle. Germline V gene lookup returns CDR1 MNHEY and CDR2 SMNVEV (reference sequence). The CDR3 is made up of 14 amino acids. The DNA of the CDR3 is TGTGCCAGCAGTTCTATCAGACTCAAGGAAAAACTGTTTTTT. Its protein is CASSSIRLKEKLFF.

The CDR3 protein is CASSDIGGALNEKLFF. The CDR3 DNA sequence: TGCGCCAGCAGTGATATCGGGGGGGCTCTAAATGAAAAACTGTTTTTT. The J gene is TRBJ1-4, the V gene TRBV10-2, with TRBD1 as a possible D gene (6 bases). Trimming stripped 3 bases from V and 5 bases from J, with 16 bases between. CDR3 length: 16 residues. CDR1 and CDR2 from the germline V gene are WSHSY and SAAADI.

The chain couples TRBV29-1 to TRBJ1-1; weak D call: TRBD1 (5 bases). Trimming took 2 bases from V and 6 from J, leaving 13 bases between them. The germline V gene has CDR1 SQVTM and CDR2 ANQGSEA. The CDR3 runs 13 residues. CDR3 sequence (DNA): TGCAGCGTTGAATTCCCCCGGGGGTCTGAAGCTTTCTTT. Translation: CSVEFPRGSEAFF. The full variable domain, rest sourced from reference TRBV29-1 and TRBJ1-1, is SAVISQKPSRDICQRGTSLTIQCQVDSQVTMMFWYRQQPGQSLTLIATANQGSEATYESGFVIDKFPISRPNLTFSTLTVSNMSPEDSSIYLCSVEFPRGSEAFFGQGTRLTVV.

The V and J genes are TRBV11-2 and TRBJ2-1, with unresolved D. The CDR3 contains 11 residues. Between the trimmed V and J ends, which lost 2 bases and 7 bases, there was a span of 3 bases. Germline V gene sequence: CDR1 SGHAT, CDR2 FQNNGV. Written as DNA, the CDR3 is TGTGCCAGCAGCTTACAAAATGAGCAGTTCTTC. The encoded protein is CASSLQNEQFF.